This T cell receptor beta chain was observed in a study of CD8 T cells in Susac syndrome (dated by TCRdb to 2018 to 2020). Turning to the overall study: The study used repertoire sequencing to test whether antigen drove CD8+ T cell activation and differentiation in Susac syndrome.

Notes on this clonotype: The antigen it recognizes is unknown. Per-nucleotide qualities are absent, and no much larger clonotype sits a single base away.

High-throughput TCR beta sequencing profiled peripheral blood CD8+ and CD4+ T cells from healthy donors, Susac syndrome patients and multiple sclerosis patients. The healthy donors served as controls matched for age and sex. Bulk CD8+ and CD4+ T cells were purified by magnetic negative isolation, whereas CD8+ TEMRA cells were enriched by FACS. Blood was collected in EDTA tubes and processed within 24 hours, with PBMCs isolated through density gradient centrifugation. PBMCs intended for TCR sequencing were cryopreserved in liquid nitrogen and were subsequently thawed in a 37 degrees C water bath. The sorted or isolated CD4+, CD8+ and CD8+ TEMRA cells reached a purity of at least 90%. General findings and caveats noted by the study authors: The number of individuals in the TCR sequencing and HLA analysis was acknowledged as relatively small.

RNA was extracted using the RNeasy kit, and roughly 0.5 to 1 ug of the RNA was reverse transcribed with random hexamers. TCR beta CDR3 regions were amplified with the immunoSEQ multiplex PCR assay covering 54 Vbeta and 13 Jbeta segments. PCR amplification bias was corrected using a synthetic template baseline for primer optimization and computational correction. Processing in the source paper ran as follows. Reads were assigned to V, D and J genes according to IMGT and analyzed in immunoSEQ Analyzer, with only productive sequences retained. Clonality was computed as one minus Shannon entropy normalized by log2 of the number of productive unique sequences. For each patient and control, public and private clones were evaluated among the 100 most prevalent clones. Clones were defined as Susac-specific if absent from the healthy and MS cohorts, from approximately 1,100 published viral clones and from other ImmuneACCESS disease sequences. The public reads were quality trimmed at Q25 with fastp and then assembled into clones with MiXCR by TCRdb, keeping productive beta chains. Rows with a matching CDR3 protein are joined into one entry that keeps the most common DNA and genes. It is TCRdb's table, rather than the study itself, that gives the V and J calls and clone size. In this sample the table shows approximately 160,000 distinct CDR3 sequences, roughly 94% of which occur a single time. Approximately 0.082% of the sample lies in the top ten.

The material sequenced was CD4+ T cells from PBMCs. The receptor's source is a human donor in good health.

The CDR3 amino acid sequence is: CAISAQGSPGNTIYF. The DNA sequence reads TGTGCCATCAGTGCCCAGGGGTCCCCTGGAAACACCATATATTTT. The receptor chain draws on TRBV10-3 and TRBJ1-3; perhaps TRBD1 is the D gene, with 6 bases matching. At the junction V is shortened by 4 bases and J by 2 bases, with 12 bases in between. For CDR1 and CDR2, the germline V gene lists ENHRY and SYGVKD. Spanning cysteine to phenylalanine, the CDR3 consists of 15 amino acids. Here the CDR3 DNA is all that survives: 45 bases in frame from base 1.